The 6 T cell receptor beta chains below all came from one sample that was sequenced in a study of patients and donors after allogeneic stem cell transplantation. TCRdb passed the RT-PCR reads through MiXCR, listing each CDR3 protein once. The sample contains 390,000 or so distinct CDR3 sequences, approximately 16% of which appear only once. Sequenced sample: blood, either unsorted or a sorted T cell fraction (not recorded which). The receptors derive from a human donor who was either an allogeneic HSCT recipient or a stem cell or donor lymphocyte infusion donor (not recorded which). It is not recorded whose cells these are; they may come from a transplant donor.

The rearrangement joins TRBV12-3 or TRBV12-4 to TRBJ2-2; 8 bases fit TRBD2. The CDR3 runs to 17 residues. Trimming took 6 bases from V and 4 from J; bases not matched to a gene: 13. This CDR3 reads CASSEGLAGRGTGELFF. DNA for the CDR3: TGTGCCAGCAGCGAAGGGCTAGCGGGCCGTGGCACCGGGGAGCTGTTTTTT.

This clonotype occurred a few times. The gene calls are TRBV6-2 or TRBV6-3 and TRBJ2-3; perhaps TRBD2 as D (6 bases). Germline CDR1 MNHEY, CDR2 SVGEGT. Between the trimmed V and J ends, which lost 8 bases and 3 bases, there was a span of 21 bases. The CDR3 is 16 amino acids. In nucleotides, the CDR3 is TGTGCCAGCGGGACGCCCTTCGGGGGAGGAACAGATACGCAGTATTTT. Encoded protein: CASGTPFGGGTDTQYF.

The rearrangement joins TRBV7-6 to TRBJ2-2; possible D gene TRBD2, 6 bases. The CDR3 is made up of 17 amino acids. Germline V CDR1 and CDR2: SGHVS, FNYEAQ. V dropped 4 bases and J dropped 1 base, with 16 bases sitting between them. The CDR3 coding sequence is TGTGCCAGCAGCTCCATCGCGGGACCCATGAACACCGGGGAGCTGTTTTTT. The encoded protein is CASSSIAGPMNTGELFF.

The chain uses TRBV3-1 and TRBJ2-7; TRBD1 agrees at 8 bases. V lost 1 base and J lost 3; bases outside the gene matches: 2. The CDR3 has 14 residues. Germline-derived CDR1 and CDR2 are LGHDT and YNNKEL (reference sequence). CDR3 sequence: CASSQADRDYEQYF. The CDR3 DNA reads TGTGCCAGCAGCCAAGCGGACAGGGACTACGAGCAGTACTTC.

This rearrangement joins TRBV9 to TRBJ2-3, with 10 bases aligning to TRBD1. The CDR3 totals 15 residues. Looked up from germline, CDR1 is SGDLS and CDR2 is YYNGEE. The V and J ends lost 2 bases and 1 base, in that order; junction bases with no gene match: 1. The CDR3 loop reads CASSVGTGGTDTQYF. The CDR3 nucleotides are TGTGCCAGCAGCGTCGGGACAGGGGGCACAGATACGCAGTATTTT.

This chain uses TRBV12-3 or TRBV12-4 with TRBJ1-3, with unresolved D. The CDR3 consists of 14 residues. V was pared by 6 bases and J by 4 bases, with 13 bases between. CDR3 loop: CASSPGPDGNTIYF. CDR3 nucleotide sequence: TGTGCCAGCAGCCCGGGTCCCGACGGAAACACCATATATTTT.